This T cell receptor (beta chain) was recovered during a study of graft-versus-host responses after intestinal transplantation. Overall study results and limits: There were GvH clones found in recipient marrow, and some of them appeared first in ileum or blood.

The CDR3 contains 13 residues. Looked up from germline, CDR1 is SGHNT and CDR2 is YENEEA. Measured with immunoSEQ multiplex PCR; TCRdb has only the in-frame clones, and not every one. There are 100,000 or so clones in the sample; about 93% occur only once, and 2% to 2.5% lies in the top ten. As regards this clone: Its antigen is as yet unknown.

The chain carries TRBV11-3 and TRBJ2-3; TRBD1 aligns across 8 bases. This clonotype was sampled from a human donor who received an intestinal transplant. The material sequenced was unstimulated CD8+ T cells sorted from spleen or lymph node cells, taken before intestinal transplant. CDR3 region: CAAGQGSTDTQYF. CDR3 DNA sequence: TGTGCTGCTGGACAGGGAAGCACAGATACGCAGTATTTT.